The present T cell receptor beta chain was sequenced within a study of control samples from healthy donors and cancer patients. CDR3 length: 12 residues. The germline V and J ends were trimmed by 4 bases and 4 bases, with 5 bases remaining between them. Libraries were prepared by immunoSEQ multiplex PCR; TCRdb keeps only in-frame clonotypes and omits some of them. Of fewer than 85,000 clones listed, 91% are singletons. About this clone: The identical CDR3 is also encoded by other nucleotide sequences in the sample.

Sequencing used blood. This clonotype was sampled from a man younger than 45 in good health. The chain recombines TRBV12-3 or TRBV12-4 with TRBJ1-5; the D gene is possibly TRBD1 (5 bases). DNA for the CDR3: TGTGCCAGCAGTTGGGGGAATCAGCCCCAGCATTTT. This gives the protein CASSWGNQPQHF.